This TCR beta chain was identified in a study of T-cell reconstitution after alpha-beta-depleted transplantation in children. This CDR3 is built from 13 residues. Trimming took off 3 bases at V and 1 base at J, with 9 bases between the two ends. Germline V gene lookup returns CDR1 DFQATT and CDR2 SNEGSKA (reference sequence). TCRbeta library construction was performed incorporating unique molecular identifiers. TCRdb passed the PCR reads through MiXCR, listing each CDR3 protein once. The data contain 380,000 or so distinct CDR3 sequences, 13% of them singletons. In this sample, this clonotype turned up once.

The chain carries TRBV20-1 and TRBJ1-1, with D possibly being TRBD1 (5 bases). This specimen was PBMCs, taken from the stem cell graft. The receptor was derived from a human donor who donated a stem cell graft to a child with Fanconi anemia. The CDR3 sequence: CSARAQGNTEAFF. CDR3 DNA: TGCAGTGCTAGGGCCCAGGGGAACACTGAAGCTTTCTTT.